Each of the 23 T cell receptor beta chains below was sequenced from the same sample in a study of cytomegalovirus exposure and HLA in healthy donors. PCR was performed using 60 Vbeta and 13 Jbeta primers. Sequencing was performed with immunoSEQ multiplex PCR; in TCRdb, only in-frame clones are kept and a portion is missing. This table has 130,000 to 150,000 clones, roughly 80% appearing once. The sequencing input was PBMCs. The receptors come from a middle-aged man in good health and CMV-seropositive.

The rearrangement uses TRBV5-6 and TRBJ2-6, with no clear D. Germline V gives CDR1 SGHDT, CDR2 YYEEEE. The CDR3 extends over 13 amino acids. Trimming took off 10 bases at V and 1 base at J, with 9 bases between the two ends. The CDR3 DNA reads as TGTGCCGCACTTAAATCTGGGGCCAACGTCCTGACTTTC. Protein: CAALKSGANVLTF.

The rearrangement joins TRBV18 to TRBJ1-2, with D unclear. CDR3 length equals 13 residues. Deletions cut 5 bases from V and 4 bases from J, with 11 bases between. Per the germline V gene, CDR1 is KGHSH and CDR2 is LQKENI. CDR3 DNA: TGTGCCAGCTCAGTTGGAGGCACCTATGGCTACACCTTC. The encoded protein is CASSVGGTYGYTF.

This rearrangement joins TRBV18 to TRBJ2-1, with D possibly TRBD2 on 5 matching bases. The CDR3 totals 15 residues. The ends were cut back, 2 bases at V and 0 bases at J, with 8 bases in the middle. Germline-derived CDR1 and CDR2 are KGHSH and LQKENI. The CDR3 sequence: CASSPVGSSYNEQFF. The CDR3 nucleotides read TGTGCCAGCTCACCAGTGGGGAGCTCCTACAATGAGCAGTTCTTC.

This clone was seen at least ten times. The genes are TRBV4-1 and TRBJ2-5; TRBD1 aligns across 9 bases. The CDR3 consists of 16 residues. V was clipped by 1 base and J by 4 bases; unmatched bases: 7. CDR1 is MGHRA and CDR2 is YSYEKL in the germline V gene. The CDR3 DNA reads TGCGCCAGCAGCCAAGGCTGGGACAGGGAGGGAGAGACCCAGTACTTC. It specifies CASSQGWDREGETQYF.

The chain has TRBV19 and TRBJ2-1; 13 nucleotides match TRBD2. CDR1 is LNHDA, CDR2 SQIVND, per germline (reference sequence). Germline trimming cut 0 bases from V and 0 bases from J; bases unmatched to any gene: 11. The CDR3 totals 21 residues. The CDR3 coding sequence is TGTGCCAGTAGTATAGAGCCAGGACTAGCGGGAGCGCCACCCTCCTACAATGAGCAGTTCTTC. Translation: CASSIEPGLAGAPPSYNEQFF.

This chain uses TRBV7-2 with TRBJ1-1; 7 bases fit TRBD1. Germline V CDR1 and CDR2: SGHTA, FQGNSA. Trimming removed 0 bases from V and 8 bases from J; junction bases left unmatched: 9. This CDR3 spans 15 amino acids. The CDR3 loop is CASSLAPTYRGEAFF. The CDR3 nucleotides read TGTGCCAGCAGCTTAGCTCCAACTTACAGGGGAGAAGCTTTCTTT.

This chain connects TRBV5-1 to TRBJ2-1; TRBD2 is a possible D gene (5 bases). Trimming took off 0 bases at V and 10 bases at J, with 11 bases between the two ends. There are 13 residues in the CDR3. From germline, CDR1 is SGHRS and CDR2 YFSETQ. CDR3 bases: TGCGCCAGCAGCTTGGGTCCCCGGGAAGAGCAGTTCTTC. As protein: CASSLGPREEQFF.

In its sample, this clone was seen a few times. The rearrangement uses TRBV13 and TRBJ2-7, with 11 bases identical to TRBD2. J gave up 0 bases and V 0 bases, and 7 bases lay outside the gene matches. CDR3 length: 18 residues. Per the germline V gene, CDR1 is PRHDT and CDR2 is FYEKMQ (reference sequence). The CDR3 sequence is CASSLGGLAGGLSYEQYF. The CDR3 DNA sequence: TGTGCCAGCAGCTTAGGCGGGCTAGCGGGAGGTCTCTCCTACGAGCAGTACTTC.

This chain uses TRBV27 with TRBJ1-5, with D perhaps TRBD1 (6 bases). Germline values: CDR1 MNHEY, CDR2 SMNVEV (reference sequence). The CDR3 spans 13 residues. V was cut by 5 bases and J by 7 bases, with 12 bases left in between. CDR3: CASSPGVRQPQHF. The CDR3 DNA is TGTGCCAGCAGTCCAGGGGTCCGCCAGCCCCAGCATTTT.

CDR3 DNA: TGTGCCAGCAGTTTATTTAGGGGCCTTTACGAGCAGTACTTC. This sequence encodes CASSLFRGLYEQYF. The chain combines TRBV28 with TRBJ2-7; D is possibly TRBD1 (5 bases). Germline V gene lookup returns CDR1 MDHEN and CDR2 SYDVKM. Trimming took 1 base from V and 4 from J, leaving 11 bases between them. The CDR3 runs to 14 residues.

A few counts support this clone. The rearrangement joins TRBV6-5 to TRBJ2-1; TRBD2 aligns across 11 bases. J gave up 4 bases and V 6 bases, and 5 bases lay outside the gene matches. There are 15 residues in the CDR3. Germline CDR1 is MNHEY and CDR2 is SVGAGI. For the CDR3, the DNA is TGTGCCAGCAGGTCGGGACTAGCGGAATACAATGAGCAGTTCTTC. It codes for CASRSGLAEYNEQFF.

This chain links TRBV5-6 with TRBJ2-1; TRBD2 matches at 9 bases. The V and J ends lost 0 bases and 8 bases, in that order; junction bases with no gene match: 9. The germline V gene encodes CDR1 SGHDT and CDR2 YYEEEE. This CDR3 is built from 16 residues. CDR3 amino acids: CASSLALAGSFHEQFF. The CDR3 nucleotides are TGTGCCAGCAGCTTGGCCCTAGCGGGATCTTTTCATGAGCAGTTCTTC.

The chain uses TRBV27 and TRBJ2-2; D is unclear. With 4 bases removed from V and 4 bases from J, the gap between germline ends came to 7 bases. Germline CDR1 is MNHEY and CDR2 is SMNVEV (reference sequence). The CDR3 runs 13 residues. CDR3 coding DNA: TGTGCCAGCAGTTCCCTACCCACCGGGGAGCTGTTTTTT. It is translated as CASSSLPTGELFF.

The chain has TRBV7-7 and TRBJ2-5; 7 nucleotides agree with TRBD1. J gave up 5 bases and V 1 base, and 4 bases lay outside the gene matches. The CDR3 is 14 residues long. Germline V gene data show CDR1 as SSHAT and CDR2 as FNYEAQ (reference sequence). This CDR3 is CASSLEGARETQYF. For the CDR3, the DNA is TGTGCCAGCAGCTTAGAGGGGGCAAGGGAGACCCAGTACTTC.

This sequence joins TRBV4-1 and TRBJ2-2; 8 nucleotides align to TRBD1. CDR1 MGHRA and CDR2 YSYEKL come from the germline V gene. The CDR3 consists of 17 residues. The junction had 7 bases not matched to a gene; V was cut back by 0 bases and J by 4 bases. This CDR3 reads CASSQDAGGPVTGELFF. The CDR3 DNA reads TGCGCCAGCAGCCAAGACGCAGGGGGCCCGGTCACCGGGGAGCTGTTTTTT.

The rearrangement links TRBV4-1 to TRBJ2-7; 10 bases align to TRBD2. The CDR3 extends over 17 amino acids. From germline, CDR1 is MGHRA and CDR2 YSYEKL. Losses at the gene ends were 0 bases for V and 1 base for J; bases not matched to a gene: 6. In DNA, the CDR3 is TGCGCCAGCAGCCAAGAAGAGCGGGAGGGCCTTTCCTACGAGCAGTACTTC. Translated, it gives CASSQEEREGLSYEQYF.

The chain combines TRBV15 with TRBJ2-7; D is possibly TRBD1 (5 bases). The germline V gene has CDR1 LNHNV and CDR2 YYDKDF (reference sequence). The V and J ends lost 1 base and 5 bases respectively, with 18 bases between them. CDR3 length: 16 amino acids. In DNA form, the CDR3 reads TGTGCCACCAGCAGAGCAAGGCAGGGTGGTTTCGACGAGCAGTACTTC. Residues: CATSRARQGGFDEQYF.

In DNA form, the CDR3 reads TGTGCCAGCAGCTCGGGACTAGCGGTCTTTTCTCCCGAGCAGTACTTC. This sequence encodes CASSSGLAVFSPEQYF. The chain combines TRBV7-2 with TRBJ2-7, with 11 positions matching TRBD2. The CDR3 totals 16 residues. With 4 bases clipped from V and 6 bases from J, the junction kept 11 bases outside the gene matches. Germline CDR1 reads SGHTA; CDR2 reads FQGNSA.

The chain carries TRBV15 and TRBJ2-3; tentative D call: TRBD2 (6 bases). The germline gives CDR1 LNHNV, CDR2 YYDKDF (reference sequence). The CDR3 has 17 residues. Trimming took 0 bases from V and 1 from J, leaving 14 bases between them. CDR3 amino acids: CATSRDLGTGGTDTQYF. The CDR3 coding sequence is TGTGCCACCAGCAGAGATCTCGGAACGGGAGGCACAGATACGCAGTATTTT.

This chain uses TRBV21-1 with TRBJ2-7; the DNA was not used to check the table's D call, TRBD1. TRBV21-1 is designated a pseudogene. CDR3 size: 14 residues. The CDR3 spells CASSPRQVPYEQYF. In DNA form, the CDR3 reads TGTGCCAGCAGCCCCCGACAGGTACCCTACGAGCAGTACTTC.

The V gene is TRBV5-1, the J gene TRBJ1-1, with D tentatively TRBD1 (6 bases). Between the trimmed V and J ends, which lost 1 base and 0 bases, there was a span of 7 bases. This CDR3 spans 14 amino acids. Germline V gene sequence: CDR1 SGHRS, CDR2 YFSETQ. Here the CDR3 reads CASSLTGLNTEAFF. The CDR3 coding sequence is TGCGCCAGCAGCTTGACAGGGTTGAACACTGAAGCTTTCTTT. The whole variable domain, remainder taken from reference TRBV5-1 and TRBJ1-1, is KAGVTQTPRYLIKTRGQQVTLSCSPISGHRSVSWYQQTPGQGLQFLFEYFSETQRNKGNFPGRFSGRQFSNSRSEMNVSTLELGDSALYLCASSLTGLNTEAFFGQGTRLTVV.

This chain connects TRBV6-6 to TRBJ1-5, with 7 positions matching TRBD1. The CDR3 covers 14 residues. Trimming took 6 bases from V and 5 from J; bases not matched to a gene: 7. CDR1 is MNHNY and CDR2 is SVGAGI in the germline V gene (reference sequence). Written as DNA, the CDR3 is TGTGCCAGCAGGACGACAGGGTTTGATCAGCCCCAGCATTTT. Encoded protein: CASRTTGFDQPQHF.

V gene TRBV6-5 combines with J gene TRBJ2-3; D may be TRBD2 (6 bases). CDR1 and CDR2 from the germline V gene are MNHEY and SVGAGI. V lost 0 bases and J 2 bases, leaving 12 bases between the germline ends. The CDR3 is 16 amino acids. CDR3 residues: CASSYSYSGLTDTQYF. The CDR3 nucleotides are TGTGCCAGCAGTTACTCTTACAGCGGGCTCACAGATACGCAGTATTTT.